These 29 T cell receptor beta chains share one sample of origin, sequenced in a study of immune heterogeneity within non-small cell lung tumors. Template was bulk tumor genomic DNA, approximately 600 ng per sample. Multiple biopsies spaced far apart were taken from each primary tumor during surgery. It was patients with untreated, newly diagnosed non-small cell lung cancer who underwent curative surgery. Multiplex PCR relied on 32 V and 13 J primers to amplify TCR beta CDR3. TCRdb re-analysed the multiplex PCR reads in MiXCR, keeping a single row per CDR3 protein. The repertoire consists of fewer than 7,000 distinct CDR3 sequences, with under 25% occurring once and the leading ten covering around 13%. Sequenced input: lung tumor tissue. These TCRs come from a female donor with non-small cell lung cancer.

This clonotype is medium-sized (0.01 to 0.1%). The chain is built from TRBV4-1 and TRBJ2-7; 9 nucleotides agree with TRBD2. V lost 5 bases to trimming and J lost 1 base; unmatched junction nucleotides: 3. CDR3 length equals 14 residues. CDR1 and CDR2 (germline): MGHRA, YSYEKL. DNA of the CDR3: TGCGCCAGCAGCTTAGCGGGAGAATCCTACGAGCAGTACTTC. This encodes CASSLAGESYEQYF.

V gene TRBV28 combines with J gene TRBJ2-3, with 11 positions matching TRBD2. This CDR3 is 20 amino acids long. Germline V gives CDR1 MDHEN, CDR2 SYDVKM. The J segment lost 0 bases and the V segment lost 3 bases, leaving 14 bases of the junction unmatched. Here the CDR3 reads CASSFLASGRPESSTDTQYF. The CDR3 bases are TGTGCCAGCAGTTTTCTTGCTAGCGGGAGGCCAGAATCTAGCACAGATACGCAGTATTTT.

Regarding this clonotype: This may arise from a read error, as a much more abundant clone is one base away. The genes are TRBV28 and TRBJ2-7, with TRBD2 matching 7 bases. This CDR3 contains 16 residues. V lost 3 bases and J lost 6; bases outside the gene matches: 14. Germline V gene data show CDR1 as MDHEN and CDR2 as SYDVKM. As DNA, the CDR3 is TGTGCCAGCAGTTTCCTATGGACTAGTTCCGGAGGCGAGCAGTACTTC. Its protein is CASSFLWTSSGGEQYF.

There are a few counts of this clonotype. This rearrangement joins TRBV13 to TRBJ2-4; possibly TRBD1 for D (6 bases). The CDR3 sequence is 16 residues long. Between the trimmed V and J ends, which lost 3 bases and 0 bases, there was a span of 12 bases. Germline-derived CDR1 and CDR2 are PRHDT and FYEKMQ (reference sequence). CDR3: CASSFRGFGAKNIQYF. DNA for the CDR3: TGTGCCAGCAGCTTTAGGGGGTTCGGAGCCAAAAACATTCAGTACTTC.

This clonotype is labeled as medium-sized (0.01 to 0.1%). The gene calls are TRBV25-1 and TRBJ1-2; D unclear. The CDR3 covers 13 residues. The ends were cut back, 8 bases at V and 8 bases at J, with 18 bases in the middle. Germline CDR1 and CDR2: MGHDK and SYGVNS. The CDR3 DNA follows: TGTGCCAGCTTCAAAGACATATCGGGAGGCTACACCTTC. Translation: CASFKDISGGYTF.

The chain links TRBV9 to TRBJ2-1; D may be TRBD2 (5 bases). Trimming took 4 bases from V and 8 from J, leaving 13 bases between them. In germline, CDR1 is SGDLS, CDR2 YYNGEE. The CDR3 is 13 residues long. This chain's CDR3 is CASSPNPGYEQFF. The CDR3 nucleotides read TGTGCCAGCAGCCCCAACCCGGGATATGAGCAGTTCTTC.

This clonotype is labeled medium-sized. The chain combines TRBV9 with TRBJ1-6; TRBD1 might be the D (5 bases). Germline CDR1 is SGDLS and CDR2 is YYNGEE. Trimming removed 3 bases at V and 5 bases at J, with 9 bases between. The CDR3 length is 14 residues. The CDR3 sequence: CASSGRGNNSPLHF. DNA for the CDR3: TGTGCCAGCAGCGGGAGGGGTAATAATTCACCCCTCCACTTT.

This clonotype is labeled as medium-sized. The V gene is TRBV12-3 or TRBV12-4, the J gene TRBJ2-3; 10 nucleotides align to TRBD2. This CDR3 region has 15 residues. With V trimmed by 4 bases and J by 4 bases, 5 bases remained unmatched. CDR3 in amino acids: CASSSLAGGPDTQYF. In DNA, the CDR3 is TGTGCCAGCAGTTCCTTAGCGGGAGGCCCAGATACGCAGTATTTT.

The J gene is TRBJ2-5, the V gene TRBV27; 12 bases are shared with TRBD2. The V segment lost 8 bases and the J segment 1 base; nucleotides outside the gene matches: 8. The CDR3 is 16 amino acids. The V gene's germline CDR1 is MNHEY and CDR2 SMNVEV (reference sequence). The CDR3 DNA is TGTGCCAGCGGACTAGCGGGAACCCCGACCCAAGAGACCCAGTACTTC. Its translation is CASGLAGTPTQETQYF.

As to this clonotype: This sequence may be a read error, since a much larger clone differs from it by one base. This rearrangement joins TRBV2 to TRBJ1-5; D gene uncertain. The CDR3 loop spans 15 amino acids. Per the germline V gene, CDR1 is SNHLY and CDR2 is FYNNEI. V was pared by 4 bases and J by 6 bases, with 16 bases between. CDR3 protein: CASSGETAYVQPQHF. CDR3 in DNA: TGTGCCAGCAGTGGCGAGACGGCCTATGTTCAGCCCCAGCATTTT.

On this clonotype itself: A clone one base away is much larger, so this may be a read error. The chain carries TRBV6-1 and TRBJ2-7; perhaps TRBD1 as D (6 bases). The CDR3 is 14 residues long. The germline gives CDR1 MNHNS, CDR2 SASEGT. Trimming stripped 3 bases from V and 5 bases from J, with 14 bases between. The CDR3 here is CASSDQGFMNEQYF. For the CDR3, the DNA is TGTGCCAGCAGTGATCAGGGGTTTATGAACGAGCAGTACTTC.

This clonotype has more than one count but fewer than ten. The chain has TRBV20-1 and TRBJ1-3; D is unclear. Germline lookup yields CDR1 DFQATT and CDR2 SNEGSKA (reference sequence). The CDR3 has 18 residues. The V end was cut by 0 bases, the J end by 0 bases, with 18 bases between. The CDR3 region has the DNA TGCAGTGCTAGAGATCGCTCGTATGGAGCGAGCTCTGGAAACACCATATATTTT. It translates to CSARDRSYGASSGNTIYF.

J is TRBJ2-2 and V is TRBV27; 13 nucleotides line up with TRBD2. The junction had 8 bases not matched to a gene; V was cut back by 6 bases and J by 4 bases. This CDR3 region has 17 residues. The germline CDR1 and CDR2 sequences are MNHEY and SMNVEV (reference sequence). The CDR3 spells CASRPRTSGRITGELFF. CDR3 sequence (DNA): TGTGCCAGCAGGCCCAGGACTAGCGGGAGAATCACCGGGGAGCTGTTTTTT.

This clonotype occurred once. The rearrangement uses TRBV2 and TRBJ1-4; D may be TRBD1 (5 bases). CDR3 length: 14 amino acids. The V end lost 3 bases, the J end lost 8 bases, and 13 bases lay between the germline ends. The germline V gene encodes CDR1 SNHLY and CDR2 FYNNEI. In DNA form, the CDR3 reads TGTGCCAGCAGTGAGGGCAGGGTTGGGGAAAAACTGTTTTTT. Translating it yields CASSEGRVGEKLFF.

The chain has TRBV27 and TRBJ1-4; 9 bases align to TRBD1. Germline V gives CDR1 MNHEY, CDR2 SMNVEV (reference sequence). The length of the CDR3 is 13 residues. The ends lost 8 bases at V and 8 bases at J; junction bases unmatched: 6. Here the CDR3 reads CASGRQGGEKLFF. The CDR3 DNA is TGTGCCAGCGGAAGACAGGGGGGGGAAAAACTGTTTTTT.

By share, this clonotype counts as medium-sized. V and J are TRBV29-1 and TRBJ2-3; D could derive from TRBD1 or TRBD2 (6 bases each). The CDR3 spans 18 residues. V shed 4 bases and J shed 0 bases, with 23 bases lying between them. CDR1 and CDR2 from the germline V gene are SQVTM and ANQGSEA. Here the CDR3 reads CSVALLGGPTGSTDTQYF. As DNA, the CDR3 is TGCAGCGTTGCCCTACTCGGGGGACCGACAGGTAGCACAGATACGCAGTATTTT.

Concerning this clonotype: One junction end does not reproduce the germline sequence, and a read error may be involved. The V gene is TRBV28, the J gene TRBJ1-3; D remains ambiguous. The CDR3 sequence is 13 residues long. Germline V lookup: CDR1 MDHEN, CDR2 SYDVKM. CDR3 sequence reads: CSSIFSSGNTIYF. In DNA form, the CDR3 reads TGTTCCAGCATTTTTAGCTCTGGAAACACCATATATTTT.

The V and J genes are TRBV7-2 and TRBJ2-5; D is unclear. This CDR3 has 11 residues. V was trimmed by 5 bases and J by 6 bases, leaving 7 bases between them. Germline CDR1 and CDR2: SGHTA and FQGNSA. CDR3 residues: CTSSPFQTQYF. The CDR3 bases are TGTACCAGCAGCCCCTTCCAGACCCAGTACTTC.

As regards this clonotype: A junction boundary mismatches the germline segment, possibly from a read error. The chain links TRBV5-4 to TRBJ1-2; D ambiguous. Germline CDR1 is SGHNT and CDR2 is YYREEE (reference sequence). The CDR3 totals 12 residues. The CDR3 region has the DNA TGTGCCAGAAGCTTCAGAGGGCTCGGCTACACCTTC. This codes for CARSFRGLGYTF.

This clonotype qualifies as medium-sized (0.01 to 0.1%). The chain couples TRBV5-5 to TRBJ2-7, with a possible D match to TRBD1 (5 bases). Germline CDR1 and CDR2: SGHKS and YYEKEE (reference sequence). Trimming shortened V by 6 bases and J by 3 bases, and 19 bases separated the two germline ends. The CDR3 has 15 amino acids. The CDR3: CASNVLKGALYEQYF. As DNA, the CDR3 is TGTGCCAGCAACGTACTCAAAGGGGCCCTCTACGAGCAGTACTTC.

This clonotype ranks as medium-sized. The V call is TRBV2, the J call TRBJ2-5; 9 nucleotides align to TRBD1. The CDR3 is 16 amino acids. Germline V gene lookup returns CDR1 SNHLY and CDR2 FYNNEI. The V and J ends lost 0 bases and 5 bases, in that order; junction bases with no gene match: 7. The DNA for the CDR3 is TGTGCCAGCAGTGAAGCGACGACCGGGACAGGGGAGACCCAGTACTTC. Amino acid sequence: CASSEATTGTGETQYF.

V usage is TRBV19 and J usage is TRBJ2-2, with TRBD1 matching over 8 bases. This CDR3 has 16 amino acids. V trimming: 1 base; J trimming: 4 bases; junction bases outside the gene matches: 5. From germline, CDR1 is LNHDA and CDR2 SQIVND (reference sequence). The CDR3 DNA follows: TGTGCCAGTAGTATAGGGGGCAGGGGGCTCACCGGGGAGCTGTTTTTT. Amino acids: CASSIGGRGLTGELFF. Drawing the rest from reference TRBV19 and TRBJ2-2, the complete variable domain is DGGITQSPKYLFRKEGQNVTLSCEQNLNHDAMYWYRQDPGQGLRLIYYSQIVNDFQKGDIAEGYSVSREKKESFPLTVTSAQKNPTAFYLCASSIGGRGLTGELFFGEGSRLTVL.

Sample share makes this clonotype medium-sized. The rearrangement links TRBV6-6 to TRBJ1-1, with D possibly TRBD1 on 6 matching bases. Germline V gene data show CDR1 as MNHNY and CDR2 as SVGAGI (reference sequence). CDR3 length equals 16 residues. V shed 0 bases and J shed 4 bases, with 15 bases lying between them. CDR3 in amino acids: CASSYSQQGVVTEAFF. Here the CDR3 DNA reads TGTGCCAGCAGTTACTCGCAACAGGGAGTTGTCACTGAAGCTTTCTTT.

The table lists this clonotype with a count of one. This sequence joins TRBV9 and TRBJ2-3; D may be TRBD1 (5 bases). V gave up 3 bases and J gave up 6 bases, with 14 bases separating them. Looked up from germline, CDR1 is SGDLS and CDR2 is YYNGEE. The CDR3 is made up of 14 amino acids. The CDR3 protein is CASSAYWGADTQYF. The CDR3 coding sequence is TGTGCCAGCAGCGCCTATTGGGGCGCGGATACGCAGTATTTT.

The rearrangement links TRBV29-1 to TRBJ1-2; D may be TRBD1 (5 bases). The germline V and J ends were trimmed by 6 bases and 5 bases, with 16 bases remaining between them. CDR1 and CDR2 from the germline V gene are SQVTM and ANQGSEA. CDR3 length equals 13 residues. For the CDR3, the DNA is TGCAGCGTAGCGGTCCCGGGGCTTTATGGCTACACCTTC. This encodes CSVAVPGLYGYTF.

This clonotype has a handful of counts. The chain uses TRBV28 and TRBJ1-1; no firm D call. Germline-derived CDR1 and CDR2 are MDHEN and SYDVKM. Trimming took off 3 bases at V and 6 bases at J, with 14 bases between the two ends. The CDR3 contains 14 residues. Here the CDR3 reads CASSFELTYPEAFF. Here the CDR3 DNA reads TGTGCCAGCAGTTTTGAGCTGACATACCCTGAAGCTTTCTTT.

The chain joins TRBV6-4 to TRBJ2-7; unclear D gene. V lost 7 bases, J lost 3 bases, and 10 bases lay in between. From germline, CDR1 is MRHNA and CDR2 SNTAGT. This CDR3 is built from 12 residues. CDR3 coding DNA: TGTGCCAGCATTTCGGAGTACTACGAGCAGTACTTC. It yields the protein CASISEYYEQYF.

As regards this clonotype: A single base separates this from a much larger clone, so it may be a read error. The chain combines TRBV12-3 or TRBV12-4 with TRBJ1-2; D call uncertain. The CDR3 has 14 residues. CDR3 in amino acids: CASSFSYTNYGHTF. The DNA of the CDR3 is TGTGCCAGCAGTTTCTCCTACACTAACTATGGCCACACCTTC.

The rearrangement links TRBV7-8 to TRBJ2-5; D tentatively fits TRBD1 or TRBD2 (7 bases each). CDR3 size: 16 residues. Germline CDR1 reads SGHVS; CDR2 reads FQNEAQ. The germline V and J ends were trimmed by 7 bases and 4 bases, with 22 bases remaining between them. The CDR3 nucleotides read TGTGCCAGCACCCCAGGGGGGGGAGAGGGGGCAGAGACCCAGTACTTC. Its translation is CASTPGGGEGAETQYF.